The rows below give T cell receptor beta chains drawn from one sample of a study of cytomegalovirus exposure and HLA in healthy donors. Assay: immunoSEQ multiplex PCR; the TCRdb copy retains only in-frame clones and omits some. The sample has about 140,000 clones; 82% are singletons. Sequenced material: PBMCs. Source of these receptors: a man aged 18 to 30 in good health and CMV-seropositive. CDR3s include the opening cysteine and the closing phenylalanine or tryptophan. The D gene is left open where the match is weak. Only some rows state a clone size, as once, few, many or a class for expanded clones.

v_gene: TRBV5-4
j_gene: TRBJ2-5
d_gene: NA
abundance: NA
CDR3aa: CASSYEGVQETQYF
CDR3nt: TGTGCCAGCAGCTATGAGGGAGTGCAGGAGACCCAGTACTTC

v_gene: TRBV28
j_gene: TRBJ1-4
d_gene: NA
abundance: few
CDR3aa: CASLGGGFEKLFF
CDR3nt: TGTGCCAGCTTAGGGGGGGGGTTTGAAAAACTGTTTTTT

v_gene: TRBV4-2
j_gene: TRBJ1-1
d_gene: NA
abundance: few
CDR3aa: CASSRQGQVTEAFF
CDR3nt: TGTGCCAGCAGCCGTCAGGGCCAGGTCACTGAAGCTTTCTTT

v_gene: TRBV5-4
j_gene: TRBJ2-2
d_gene: NA
abundance: NA
CDR3aa: CASSFRNTGELFF
CDR3nt: TGTGCCAGCAGCTTTCGGAACACCGGGGAGCTGTTTTTT

v_gene: TRBV19
j_gene: TRBJ2-7
d_gene: TRBD2
abundance: few
CDR3aa: CASSILAGGMYEQYF
CDR3nt: TGTGCCAGTAGTATACTAGCGGGAGGCATGTACGAGCAGTACTTC

v_gene: TRBV11-2
j_gene: TRBJ2-7
d_gene: TRBD2
abundance: few
CDR3aa: CASSQGLADLYEQYF
CDR3nt: TGTGCCAGCAGCCAGGGACTAGCGGACCTCTACGAGCAGTACTTC

v_gene: TRBV28
j_gene: TRBJ1-2
d_gene: TRBD1
abundance: NA
CDR3aa: CASRSDRGLGFHGYTF
CDR3nt: TGTGCCAGCAGATCCGACAGGGGGCTGGGTTTCCATGGCTACACCTTC

v_gene: TRBV27
j_gene: TRBJ1-2
d_gene: NA
abundance: NA
CDR3aa: CASSPIDSGANYGYTF
CDR3nt: TGTGCCAGCAGCCCTATAGACAGTGGAGCTAACTATGGCTACACCTTC

v_gene: TRBV11-2
j_gene: TRBJ2-7
d_gene: TRBD2
abundance: NA
CDR3aa: CASSSILGTIPEQYF
CDR3nt: TGTGCCAGCAGCTCAATTTTGGGGACTATCCCCGAGCAGTACTTC

v_gene: TRBV5-4
j_gene: TRBJ2-2
d_gene: TRBD2
abundance: once
CDR3aa: CASSPSSGMRTGELFF
CDR3nt: TGTGCCAGCAGCCCCTCAAGCGGGATGAGGACCGGGGAGCTGTTTTTT

v_gene: TRBV7-8
j_gene: TRBJ2-3
d_gene: NA
abundance: NA
CDR3aa: CASSLRRADTQYF
CDR3nt: TGTGCCAGCAGCTTAAGGAGGGCAGATACGCAGTATTTT

v_gene: TRBV19
j_gene: TRBJ1-2
d_gene: TRBD1
abundance: NA
CDR3aa: CASKAADRVYGYTF
CDR3nt: TGTGCCAGTAAGGCGGCGGACAGGGTCTATGGCTACACCTTC

v_gene: TRBV7-9
j_gene: TRBJ2-7
d_gene: TRBD2
abundance: NA
CDR3aa: CASSYGLAGDYEQYF
CDR3nt: TGTGCCAGCAGCTATGGACTAGCGGGGGACTACGAGCAGTACTTC

v_gene: TRBV4-2
j_gene: TRBJ2-7
d_gene: TRBD1
abundance: few
CDR3aa: CASTPGQGNYEQYF
CDR3nt: TGTGCCAGCACCCCGGGACAGGGAAACTACGAGCAGTACTTC

v_gene: TRBV29-1
j_gene: TRBJ2-3
d_gene: TRBD2
abundance: NA
CDR3aa: CSVAGLAALSLPDTQYF
CDR3nt: TGCAGCGTCGCGGGACTAGCAGCTTTATCCCTCCCAGATACGCAGTATTTT

v_gene: TRBV27
j_gene: TRBJ1-2
d_gene: NA
abundance: NA
CDR3aa: CASGGYYGYTF
CDR3nt: TGTGCCAGCGGGGGCTACTATGGCTACACCTTC

v_gene: TRBV2
j_gene: TRBJ2-1
d_gene: TRBD2
abundance: NA
CDR3aa: CASISASGYNEQFF
CDR3nt: TGTGCCAGCATTTCAGCTAGCGGATACAATGAGCAGTTCTTC

v_gene: TRBV19
j_gene: TRBJ1-1
d_gene: NA
abundance: NA
CDR3aa: CASSMTARTEAFF
CDR3nt: TGTGCCAGTAGTATGACAGCACGGACTGAAGCTTTCTTT

v_gene: TRBV4-2
j_gene: TRBJ1-5
d_gene: TRBD1
abundance: NA
CDR3aa: CASSQDSPGGGGQPQHF
CDR3nt: TGTGCCAGCAGCCAAGATAGCCCAGGGGGAGGCGGTCAGCCCCAGCATTTT

v_gene: TRBV6-5
j_gene: TRBJ1-1
d_gene: NA
abundance: few
CDR3aa: CASSNQGRSTEAFF
CDR3nt: TGTGCCAGCAGTAACCAGGGAAGGAGCACTGAAGCTTTCTTT